The clone carrying this TCR beta chain was detected once. The sample is drawn from a study of blood T cell repertoires in COVID-19. In the study's own analysis: Counts of nucleated cells, estimated from reference gene primer amplification, were obtained. Some clones are missing from TCRdb's copy, which holds only in-frame ones; the method was immunoSEQ multiplex PCR. From that table come the V and J calls and clone size; the DNA was used to work out D and trimming. Of over 200,000 clones in the sample, over 80% were seen once. Between the trimmed V and J ends, which lost 1 base and 11 bases, there was a span of 14 bases. Germline-derived CDR1 and CDR2 are MGHDK and SYGVNS. This CDR3 has 13 amino acids.

This TCR was sampled from a human donor in a cohort sampled during active COVID-19. Sequencing was performed on peripheral blood. V gene TRBV25-1 combines with J gene TRBJ1-1; D unresolved. CDR3 in amino acids: CASSESADGEAFF. Written as DNA, the CDR3 is TGTGCCAGCAGTGAATCAGCAGATGGAGAGGCTTTCTTT.